The table lists the clone carrying this TCR beta chain with many counts. The time point: persistent/refractory GD, antithyroid drugs over 5 years with positive TRAb. From PBMCs, RNA was extracted and then used to make the TCR library. This sample was included in a study of regulatory T cells in long-lasting Graves disease. Study-level information: Persistent cases were those of Graves' disease that involved over 5 years of antithyroid drugs with positive TSH receptor antibodies.

Library construction for TCR beta used iRepertoire HTBI primers and Arm-PCR of CDR3 regions. TCRdb re-called the multiplex PCR reads through MiXCR, storing one row per CDR3 protein. This table has around 400,000 distinct CDR3 sequences, about 23% appearing once. The receptor's source is a woman between 40 and 55 years old with Graves disease. The sequencing here drew on peripheral blood mononuclear cells (PBMCs), taken when the disease was refractory, from a patient treated with antithyroid drugs.

CDR3 loop: CSAPGETEAFF. In DNA, the CDR3 is TGCAGTGCGCCCGGTGAGACTGAAGCTTTCTTT. This sequence joins TRBV20-1 and TRBJ1-1; D remains unclear. Per germline, CDR1 DFQATT and CDR2 SNEGSKA (reference sequence). Between the trimmed V and J ends, which lost 6 bases and 5 bases, there was a span of 10 bases. The CDR3 consists of 11 residues.